These 30 T cell receptor beta chains were sequenced from one sample in a study of T cell repertoires in cytomegalovirus infection. A single record per CDR3 protein comes from TCRdb applying MiXCR to the reads. Altogether 400,000 to 550,000 distinct CDR3 sequences are present, approximately 11% being singletons, with the ten largest covering about a tenth. Material: PBMCs. The receptors shown here come from a human donor in good health (CMV status not recorded). Some clones in this sample may be carry-over from other donors' samples.

This clonotype was detected only once. J is TRBJ1-5 and V is TRBV3-1; 7 bases agree with TRBD1. The ends lost 1 base at V and 2 bases at J; junction bases unmatched: 2. CDR3 length equals 15 residues. Germline CDR1 and CDR2: LGHDT and YNNKEL (reference sequence). Written as DNA, the CDR3 is TGTGCCAGCAGCCAAGCAGGGGGTGGCAATCAGCCCCAGCATTTT. It codes for CASSQAGGGNQPQHF.

This clonotype was seen many times. This rearrangement joins TRBV5-1 to TRBJ2-3, with TRBD2 matching 11 bases. After removal of 4 bases from V and 4 bases from J, the junction contained 2 bases not matched to a gene. Per germline, CDR1 SGHRS and CDR2 YFSETQ. The CDR3 sequence is 14 residues long. The CDR3 loop reads CASSRTSGSDTQYF. The CDR3 DNA reads as TGCGCCAGCAGCCGGACTAGCGGGTCAGATACGCAGTATTTT.

This clonotype was recorded many times. V usage is TRBV20-1 and J usage is TRBJ2-7; 10 bases are a match to TRBD2. The length of the CDR3 is 16 residues. Looked up from germline, CDR1 is DFQATT and CDR2 is SNEGSKA (reference sequence). Trimming at V came to 5 bases and at J to 7 bases, leaving 17 bases not matched to a gene. The CDR3, as DNA: TGCAGTGCTTCCTTACGCGGGCTAGCGGGAGATTTGGAGCAGTACTTC. Encoded protein: CSASLRGLAGDLEQYF.

This clonotype was picked up many times. The genes are TRBV7-2 and TRBJ2-7; D not certain. V lost 5 bases and J lost 2, with 7 bases in between. This CDR3 contains 12 residues. CDR1 is SGHTA, CDR2 FQGNSA, per germline. This chain's CDR3 is CASSLSAYEQYF. The DNA for the CDR3 is TGTGCCAGCAGCCTCAGTGCCTACGAGCAGTACTTC.

CDR3 DNA sequence: TGTGCCAGCAGCTTGGCGCGGTACTATGGCTACACCTTC. It translates to CASSLARYYGYTF. The chain combines TRBV5-5 with TRBJ1-2, with D uncertain. The germline V gene has CDR1 SGHKS and CDR2 YYEKEE (reference sequence). This CDR3 is built from 13 residues. V lost 0 bases to trimming and J lost 3 bases, with 6 bases between them.

CDR3: CASSSSTGSSYEQYF. CDR3 nucleotides: TGCGCCAGCAGCTCATCGACAGGGAGCTCCTACGAGCAGTACTTC. The V call is TRBV5-1, the J call TRBJ2-7; 7 bases fit TRBD1. CDR3 length: 15 amino acids. V lost 3 bases and J lost 0; bases outside the gene matches: 6. Germline V gives CDR1 SGHRS, CDR2 YFSETQ.

A note on this clonotype: This may be a read error, as it is one base from a much larger clone. The V gene is TRBV9, the J gene TRBJ2-2, with D maybe TRBD2 (5 bases). Germline assignment: CDR1 SGDLS and CDR2 YYNGEE. This CDR3 has 17 amino acids. The CDR3 sequence is CASSAPQALINTGEPFF. CDR3 in DNA: TGTGCCAGCAGCGCCCCTCAGGCCCTTATCAACACCGGGGAGCCGTTTTTT.

This clonotype was observed at least ten times. This sequence joins TRBV7-9 and TRBJ2-1, with D hard to call. This CDR3 has 12 residues. In germline, CDR1 is SEHNR, CDR2 FQNEAQ (reference sequence). Trimming stripped 3 bases from V and 8 bases from J, with 8 bases between. The CDR3 DNA is TGTGCCAGCAGCTTCTCTGGGCATGAGCAGTTCTTC. Translation gives CASSFSGHEQFF.

The V call is TRBV11-2, the J call TRBJ1-2, with TRBD1 matching over 12 bases. Germline V gives CDR1 SGHAT, CDR2 FQNNGV. V shed 0 bases and J 5 bases; nucleotides not matched to a gene: 7. The CDR3 runs 17 residues. Here the CDR3 DNA reads TGTGCCAGCAGCTTAGATCCCGGGACAGGGGGCTTGTATGGCTACACCTTC. Translation: CASSLDPGTGGLYGYTF. The full variable domain, its missing parts supplied by reference TRBV11-2 and TRBJ1-2, is EAGVAQSPRYKIIEKRQSVAFWCNPISGHATLYWYQQILGQGPKLLIQFQNNGVVDDSQLPKDRFSAERLKGVDSTLKIQPAKLEDSAVYLCASSLDPGTGGLYGYTFGSGTRLTVV.

This chain uses TRBV12-3 or TRBV12-4 with TRBJ2-3; D unresolved. The CDR3 loop spans 17 amino acids. V was cut by 7 bases and J by 1 base, with 21 bases left in between. CDR3 in DNA: TGTGCCAGCACCGACTTTGGACGAATTGGTCGCACAGATACGCAGTATTTT. This codes for CASTDFGRIGRTDTQYF.

This clonotype occurred many times. This chain uses TRBV5-4 with TRBJ2-1; D is perhaps TRBD1 (8 bases). Germline lookup yields CDR1 SGHNT and CDR2 YYREEE (reference sequence). V shed 4 bases and J shed 2 bases, with 13 bases lying between them. The CDR3 loop spans 15 amino acids. The CDR3 sequence: CASSIQGGTYNEQFF. The CDR3 bases are TGTGCCAGCAGCATACAGGGGGGGACCTACAATGAGCAGTTCTTC.

In its sample, this clonotype was seen many times. The chain is built from TRBV12-3 or TRBV12-4 and TRBJ2-3, with a possible D match to TRBD2 (5 bases). The CDR3 loop spans 15 amino acids. Deletions cut 2 bases from V and 1 base from J, with 10 bases between. CDR3 sequence: CASSLIQRGTDTQYF. In nucleotides, the CDR3 is TGTGCCAGCAGTTTAATACAGAGGGGCACAGATACGCAGTATTTT.

This clonotype was seen repeatedly, ten times or more. CDR3 sequence reads: CASSLASGEQFF. The CDR3 DNA reads as TGTGCCAGCAGCTTAGCGTCTGGTGAGCAGTTCTTC. This chain joins TRBV7-6 and TRBJ2-1; no firm D call. Per germline, CDR1 SGHVS and CDR2 FNYEAQ. With 0 bases removed from V and 9 bases from J, the gap between germline ends came to 6 bases. The CDR3 is 12 amino acids.

This clonotype was recorded many times. The CDR3 sequence: CATMNHASEQYF. The CDR3 DNA is TGTGCCACCATGAACCATGCCTCCGAGCAGTACTTC. This sequence joins TRBV24-1 and TRBJ2-7, with D uncertain. Germline values: CDR1 KGHDR, CDR2 SFDVKD. Trimming pared 8 bases from V and 6 bases from J, leaving 13 bases between. The CDR3 consists of 12 residues.

This clonotype was seen repeatedly, ten times or more. The chain uses TRBV11-2 and TRBJ2-1; 11 bases agree with TRBD2. Germline CDR1 and CDR2: SGHAT and FQNNGV. With 5 bases clipped from V and 6 bases from J, the junction kept 6 bases outside the gene matches. There are 15 residues in the CDR3. The CDR3 DNA sequence: TGTGCCAGCAGCATCGGGACTAGCGGCTTCAATGAGCAGTTCTTC. It specifies CASSIGTSGFNEQFF.

The table lists this clonotype with many counts. The chain uses TRBV11-3 and TRBJ2-2, with 8 nucleotides matching TRBD2. Germline CDR1 SGHNT, CDR2 YENEEA. The CDR3 spans 15 residues. V lost 5 bases to trimming and J lost 5 bases; unmatched junction nucleotides: 7. The CDR3 nucleotides are TGTGCCAGCAGCCACGGGGGGGCTGAGACCGGGGAGCTGTTTTTT. Translating it yields CASSHGGAETGELFF.

This clonotype has at least ten counts. Here the CDR3 reads CASSRGTSGGPTTDTQYF. CDR3 DNA: TGTGCCAGTAGTAGAGGGACTAGCGGGGGACCCACCACAGATACGCAGTATTTT. The chain has TRBV19 and TRBJ2-3; TRBD2 matches at 14 bases. CDR1 and CDR2 (germline): LNHDA, SQIVND (reference sequence). V shed 4 bases, J shed 2 bases, and the junction held 8 bases outside the gene matches. The CDR3 loop spans 18 amino acids.

This chain links TRBV20-1 with TRBJ2-1; D perhaps matches TRBD2 (7 bases). This CDR3 is built from 14 residues. Germline V CDR1 and CDR2: DFQATT, SNEGSKA (reference sequence). Trimming took 6 bases from V and 6 from J, leaving 18 bases between them. CDR3 residues: CSARGRERGNEQFF. As DNA, the CDR3 is TGCAGTGCCAGGGGTCGGGAGCGGGGCAATGAGCAGTTCTTC.

This clonotype came up a few times. The chain links TRBV10-3 to TRBJ1-5, with TRBD1 matching over 10 bases. Germline CDR1 reads ENHRY; CDR2 reads SYGVKD. The V segment lost 0 bases and the J segment 5 bases; nucleotides outside the gene matches: 4. The CDR3 spans 16 residues. In DNA, the CDR3 is TGTGCCATCAGTGAGTCGGGACAGGGGTGGGATCAGCCCCAGCATTTT. It specifies CAISESGQGWDQPQHF.

In its sample, this clonotype was seen many times. V gene TRBV6-4 combines with J gene TRBJ1-2, with D hard to call. Germline lookup yields CDR1 MRHNA and CDR2 SNTAGT. V lost 6 bases and J 4 bases, leaving 12 bases between the germline ends. This CDR3 has 13 amino acids. The CDR3: CASRGPGLYGYTF. The CDR3 DNA sequence: TGTGCCAGCAGAGGCCCAGGTCTCTATGGCTACACCTTC.

This clonotype was seen repeatedly, ten times or more. The V gene is TRBV7-9, the J gene TRBJ2-3; D remains ambiguous. V was clipped by 5 bases and J by 0 bases, with 12 bases between them. Looked up from germline, CDR1 is SEHNR and CDR2 is FQNEAQ (reference sequence). The CDR3 covers 15 residues. The CDR3 reads CASSPGMDSTDTQYF. As DNA, the CDR3 is TGTGCCAGCAGCCCTGGGATGGATAGCACAGATACGCAGTATTTT.

In this sample, this clonotype turned up many times. This sequence joins TRBV7-9 and TRBJ1-1; 7 positions agree with TRBD1. With 6 bases clipped from V and 0 bases from J, the junction kept 4 bases outside the gene matches. This CDR3 contains 14 residues. Per germline, CDR1 SEHNR and CDR2 FQNEAQ (reference sequence). The CDR3, as DNA: TGTGCCAGCAGTCCCGACAGGGTGAACACTGAAGCTTTCTTT. Amino acids: CASSPDRVNTEAFF.

This clonotype was detected many times. This rearrangement joins TRBV11-2 to TRBJ2-1; D may match TRBD1 or TRBD2 (6 bases each). V shed 6 bases and J shed 7 bases, with 19 bases lying between them. The CDR3 has 15 amino acids. In germline, CDR1 is SGHAT, CDR2 FQNNGV. CDR3 loop: CASRMGRGEWNEQFF. The DNA for the CDR3 is TGTGCCAGCAGGATGGGAAGGGGGGAGTGGAATGAGCAGTTCTTC.

The rearrangement links TRBV20-1 to TRBJ2-7, with 16 bases lining up with TRBD2. V shed 6 bases and J 3 bases; nucleotides not matched to a gene: 11. CDR1 is DFQATT and CDR2 is SNEGSKA in the germline V gene (reference sequence). This CDR3 has 17 residues. This CDR3 reads CSAADPGLAGGDYEQYF. The CDR3 bases are TGCAGTGCCGCTGATCCGGGACTAGCGGGAGGGGACTACGAGCAGTACTTC.

This clonotype has ten or more counts. The chain is built from TRBV11-3 and TRBJ2-1, with TRBD1 matching 7 bases. The CDR3 is 13 amino acids. The V gene's germline CDR1 is SGHNT and CDR2 YENEEA. Unmatched junction bases numbered 2, after V lost 5 bases and J lost 4 bases. CDR3 DNA: TGTGCCAGCAGCGAGGGACAGTACAATGAGCAGTTCTTC. Its protein product is CASSEGQYNEQFF.

This clonotype was seen a handful of times. The V gene is TRBV9, the J gene TRBJ1-5; 8 positions match TRBD1. Germline CDR1 and CDR2: SGDLS and YYNGEE. This CDR3 has 18 residues. Losses at the gene ends were 0 bases for V and 0 bases for J; bases not matched to a gene: 8. CDR3 protein: CASSVDGTGLYSNQPQHF. As DNA, the CDR3 is TGTGCCAGCAGCGTAGATGGGACAGGACTCTATAGCAATCAGCCCCAGCATTTT.

This clonotype was found many times. This rearrangement joins TRBV20-1 to TRBJ1-2, with D possibly being TRBD1 (6 bases). Trimming removed 5 bases from V and 2 bases from J, with 9 bases in between. The germline gives CDR1 DFQATT, CDR2 SNEGSKA (reference sequence). This CDR3 spans 12 amino acids. CDR3 residues: CSAVQGNYGYTF. The CDR3 DNA follows: TGCAGTGCTGTACAGGGAAACTATGGCTACACCTTC.

The chain combines TRBV20-1 with TRBJ1-6; D ambiguous. Germline V gene data show CDR1 as DFQATT and CDR2 as SNEGSKA (reference sequence). The CDR3 consists of 14 residues. V was pared by 2 bases and J by 7 bases, with 12 bases between. The CDR3 DNA reads TGCAGTGCTAGATTAGCCGTGGGGAATTCACCCCTCCACTTT. Encoded protein: CSARLAVGNSPLHF.

This clonotype was detected a few times. The genes are TRBV9 and TRBJ2-1; D possibly matches TRBD1 or TRBD2 (6 bases each). Deletions cut 0 bases from V and 8 bases from J, with 12 bases between. The CDR3 consists of 14 residues. Germline loops: CDR1 SGDLS, CDR2 YYNGEE. CDR3 DNA: TGTGCCAGCAGCGTAGGCGGGAAGGGGGATGAGCAGTTCTTC. As protein: CASSVGGKGDEQFF. The entire variable domain, with the rest obtained from reference TRBV9 and TRBJ2-1, is as follows: DSGVTQTPKHLITATGQRVTLRCSPRSGDLSVYWYQQSLDQGLQFLIQYYNGEERAKGNILERFSAQQFPDLHSELNLSSLELGDSALYFCASSVGGKGDEQFFGPGTRLTVL.

This clonotype was detected only a few times. This chain links TRBV12-3 or TRBV12-4 with TRBJ1-1; D gene uncertain. The CDR3 has 13 residues. V shed 4 bases and J shed 2 bases, with 8 bases lying between them. This CDR3 is CASSSRPNTEAFF. CDR3 bases: TGTGCCAGCAGTTCACGCCCAAACACTGAAGCTTTCTTT.